This entry concerns a single T cell receptor (beta chain). This entry is derived from a study of blood T cell repertoires in COVID-19. About the study: From the United States, Italy and Spain came samples of acute and convalescent COVID-19.

The CDR3 contains 15 residues. CDR1 MGHRA and CDR2 YSYEKL come from the germline V gene. V lost 4 bases and J 0 bases, leaving 12 bases between the germline ends. Measured with immunoSEQ multiplex PCR; TCRdb has only the in-frame clones, and not every one. The sample contains some 80,000 clones, 86% of which appear only once. The chain carries TRBV4-1 and TRBJ1-1; a possible D gene is TRBD1 (6 bases). This sequence was found in a middle-aged man with active or convalescent COVID-19. Sequencing was done on a sample of peripheral blood. Here the CDR3 reads CASSRLTGLNTEAFF. The CDR3 bases are TGCGCCAGCAGCCGCCTAACAGGGTTGAACACTGAAGCTTTCTTT.